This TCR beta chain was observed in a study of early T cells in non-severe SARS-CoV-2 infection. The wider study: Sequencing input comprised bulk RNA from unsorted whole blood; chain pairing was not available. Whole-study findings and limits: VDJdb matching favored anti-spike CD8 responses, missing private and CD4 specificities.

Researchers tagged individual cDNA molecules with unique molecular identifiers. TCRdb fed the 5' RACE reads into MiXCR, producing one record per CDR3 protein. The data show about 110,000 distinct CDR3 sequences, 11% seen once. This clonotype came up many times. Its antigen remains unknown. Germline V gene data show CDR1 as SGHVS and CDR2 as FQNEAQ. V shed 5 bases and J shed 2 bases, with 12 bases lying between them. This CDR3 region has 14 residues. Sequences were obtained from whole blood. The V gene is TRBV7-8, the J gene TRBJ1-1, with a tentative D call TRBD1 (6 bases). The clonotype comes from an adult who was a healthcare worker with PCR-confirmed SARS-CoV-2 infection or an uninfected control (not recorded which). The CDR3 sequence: CASSVGTYNTEAFF. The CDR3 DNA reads TGTGCCAGCAGCGTGGGGACATACAACACTGAAGCTTTCTTT.